This T cell receptor beta chain appears in the sequencing data of a study of cytomegalovirus exposure and HLA in healthy donors. Both 60 Vbeta primers and 13 Jbeta primers went into the PCR. Source study methods: Later, an analysis found 65 million to 85 million unique TCR beta chains, and some 10 million of these were shared. Produced via immunoSEQ multiplex PCR; TCRdb's table is partial and in-frame only. D and trimming were read from the DNA, whereas the V and J calls and clone size are those reported in that table. The table shows 140,000 to 150,000 clones, with 60% to 85% occurring only once. V was clipped by 1 base and J by 4 bases, with 9 bases between them. The CDR3 is 14 residues long. Germline CDR1 and CDR2: SGHDT and YYEEEE.

Sequenced input: PBMCs. The chain carries TRBV5-6 and TRBJ2-1; no definite D call. The clonotype comes from a man in his forties in good health and CMV-seropositive. The CDR3 coding sequence is TGTGCCAGCAGCTTGACTTGGTCATACAATGAGCAGTTCTTC. Amino acids: CASSLTWSYNEQFF.